This TCR beta chain was identified during a study of identical twins. This clonotype was picked up a small number of times. J gave up 6 bases and V 0 bases, and 7 bases lay outside the gene matches. CDR1 and CDR2 (germline): KGHDR, SFDVKD. The CDR3 covers 15 residues. MiXCR, applied by TCRdb to the 5' RACE reads, yields one record per CDR3 protein. The sample comprises around 690,000 distinct CDR3 sequences, 21% of which are singletons, and about 4.5% rests with the top ten. These data were likewise used in another study, on T cells expressing NK-cell markers.

This chain joins TRBV24-1 and TRBJ2-7, with 7 bases aligning to TRBD1. The sequence derives from a woman under 30 in good health. The specimen sequenced was PBMCs. The CDR3 region has the DNA TGTGCCACCAGTGATTTGGACAGGGCTGGGGGCGAGCAGTACTTC. It codes for CATSDLDRAGGEQYF.